The rows below give T cell receptor beta chains drawn from one sample of a study of CD8 T cells in Susac syndrome. TCRdb ran MiXCR on the immunoSEQ multiplex PCR reads and lists one entry per CDR3 protein. The data hold tens of thousands of distinct CDR3 sequences, with about 92% observed a single time. The material sequenced was CD4+ T cells from PBMCs. The receptors were gathered from a human donor with Susac syndrome. Each CDR3 is given without its conserved first and last residue.

>TRBV24-1|14|TRBJ2-7
ATSDSRGPTSYEQY
>TRBV18|13|TRBJ1-1
ASSPVRSANTEAF
>TRBV12-3/TRBV12-4|11|TRBJ1-1
ASIFSQNTEAF
>TRBV7-9|12|TRBJ1-2
ASSLAIRYYGYT
>TRBV3-1|11|TRBJ1-5
ASSQAKNQPQH
>TRBV6-5|16|TRBJ1-6
ASSYYVMGSSYNSPLH
>TRBV5-1|13|TRBJ2-7
ASSPDGQGTYEQY
>TRBV10-3|12|TRBJ1-1
AISGGTANTEAF
>TRBV6-2/TRBV6-3|12|TRBJ2-5
ASSYLGRQETQY
>TRBV12-3/TRBV12-4|12|TRBJ2-7
ASRGGQGNYEQY
>TRBV5-1|16|TRBJ2-1
ASSFSASGGPGYNEQF
>TRBV2|12|TRBJ1-5
ASSEARGYQPQH
>TRBV9|11|TRBJ2-1
ASGTVRGNEQF
>TRBV20-1|11|TRBJ1-1
SARSGSNTEAF
>TRBV23-1|18|TRBJ2-7
ASSQAKAPTHGTATYEQY
>TRBV4-3|13|TRBJ2-1
ASSPYGRGSYEQF
>TRBV5-1|12|TRBJ2-5
ASSLVQVWGTQY
>TRBV2|11|TRBJ1-6
ASREQGYSPLH
>TRBV7-9|11|TRBJ2-7
ASSAGQIYEQY
>TRBV28|11|TRBJ2-7
ASSLTQSYEQY
>TRBV5-4|14|TRBJ2-2
ASSHRGGANTGELF
>TRBV5-5|11|TRBJ2-5
ASSLIAEETQY
>TRBV7-9|12|TRBJ2-7
ASSLGESSYEQY
>TRBV6-2/TRBV6-3|12|TRBJ2-7
ASSHWTGVYEQY
>TRBV19|12|TRBJ1-2
ASSMRGQGYVDT
>TRBV5-1|14|TRBJ2-3
ASSLEGGGSADTQY
>TRBV2|13|TRBJ2-7
ASRGRSGPGGEQY
>TRBV7-2|10|TRBJ2-7
ASSLLVYEQY
>TRBV28|10|TRBJ1-2
ASSLWVEGYT
>TRBV3-1|14|TRBJ2-2
ASRLSGEEGTGELF
>TRBV7-2|11|TRBJ2-7
ASSLRLAYEQY
>TRBV6-5|10|TRBJ1-2
ASSPPRQVAH
>TRBV20-1|12|TRBJ2-7
SANQGTGSYEQY
>TRBV20-1|11|TRBJ1-2
SARVSSNYGYT
>TRBV7-2|10|TRBJ1-4
ASSSMGHWLF
>TRBV6-7|16|TRBJ1-1
ASSYPLQGRGLETEAF
>TRBV30|14|TRBJ2-7
AWSVYRGLGSYEQY
>TRBV10-3|12|TRBJ1-5
AISESSGNQPQH
>TRBV18|11|TRBJ1-1
ASGTGANTEAF
>TRBV7-2|10|TRBJ2-5
ASSLLKETQY
>TRBV12-3/TRBV12-4|13|TRBJ2-5
ASSPQQGAQETQY
>TRBV27|13|TRBJ2-3
ASSLSRQGGDTQY
>TRBV14|14|TRBJ1-4
ASSLGPGQWNEKLF
>TRBV6-5|11|TRBJ2-1
ASSRRYYNEQF
>TRBV7-3|12|TRBJ1-2
ASSPQGAGFGYT
>TRBV5-1|12|TRBJ2-1
ASSLQGAYNEQF
>TRBV20-1|13|TRBJ2-3
SAREDRDDTDTQY
>TRBV9|12|TRBJ1-2
ASSEGESPYGYT
>TRBV6-1|13|TRBJ2-7
ASSEGGTGFYEQY
>TRBV28|13|TRBJ2-2
ASSSHGAYTGELF
>TRBV18|12|TRBJ1-3
ASSPRVGSNTIY
>TRBV7-9|11|TRBJ1-2
ASSPGFGYGYT
>TRBV4-2|16|TRBJ2-6
ASSQDGFMISGANVLT
>TRBV6-5|10|TRBJ1-1
ASSQVNTEAF